This T cell receptor (beta chain) was found in a study of CD4 and CD8 cells across lung adenocarcinoma regions. By share of the sample, this clonotype is medium-sized. TCRdb re-called the PCR reads with MiXCR, one entry per CDR3 protein. The repertoire holds approximately 13,000 distinct CDR3 sequences, with around 40% as singletons. V lost 7 bases and J lost 0; bases outside the gene matches: 5. The CDR3 is made up of 14 amino acids. Germline V gives CDR1 MNHNS, CDR2 SASEGT. Samples came from patients with localized non-small cell lung adenocarcinoma. The chain carries TRBV6-1 and TRBJ2-7, with TRBD2 identical over 8 bases. The material sequenced was CD4+ T cells from the center of a lung tumor. The origin of this receptor is a male donor with lung adenocarcinoma. The CD4 and CD8 labels of this study may be unreliable. CDR3: CASKTSVSSYEQYF. The DNA for the CDR3 is TGTGCCAGCAAGACTAGCGTAAGCTCCTACGAGCAGTACTTC.